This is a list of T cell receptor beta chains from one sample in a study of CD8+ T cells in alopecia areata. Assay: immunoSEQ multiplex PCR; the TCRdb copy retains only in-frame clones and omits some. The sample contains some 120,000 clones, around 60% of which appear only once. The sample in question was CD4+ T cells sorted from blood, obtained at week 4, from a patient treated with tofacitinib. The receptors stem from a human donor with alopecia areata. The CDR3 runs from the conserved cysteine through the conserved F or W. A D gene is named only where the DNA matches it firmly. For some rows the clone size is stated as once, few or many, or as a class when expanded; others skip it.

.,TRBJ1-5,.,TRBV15,TGTGCCACCAGCAGAGATCCCAGGAGCAATCAGCCCCAGCATTTT,CATSRDPRSNQPQHF
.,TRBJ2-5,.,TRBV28,TGTGCCAGCAGTACAGGGGAGACCCAGTACTTC,CASSTGETQYF
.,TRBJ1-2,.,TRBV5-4,TGTGCCAGCAGCCGACCCGGGGCTACGGATGGCTACACCTTC,CASSRPGATDGYTF
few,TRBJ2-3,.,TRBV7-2,TGTGCCAGCAGCTTAGGGGCGACTACGAGGGGCGATACGCAGTATTTT,CASSLGATTRGDTQYF
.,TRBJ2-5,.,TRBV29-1,TGCAGCGTTGACCGCCAGTCAGAGACCCAGTACTTC,CSVDRQSETQYF
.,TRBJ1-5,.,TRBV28,TGTGCCAGCAGTTTATTTCGGGGTCAGCCCCAGCATTTT,CASSLFRGQPQHF
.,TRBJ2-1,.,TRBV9,TGTGCCAGCAGCGTAGATAGTAGTTCCTCCTACAATGAGCAGTTCTTC,CASSVDSSSSYNEQFF
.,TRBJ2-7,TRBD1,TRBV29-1,TGCAGCACCGGCGGGACAGGGATCAACGAGCAGTACTTC,CSTGGTGINEQYF
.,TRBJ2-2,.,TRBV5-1,TGCGCCAGCAGCTTGGACGGGAACACCGGGGAGCTGTTTTTT,CASSLDGNTGELFF
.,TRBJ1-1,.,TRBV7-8,TGTGCCAGCAGCTTAGAAAGGACGAGCACTGAAGCTTTCTTT,CASSLERTSTEAFF
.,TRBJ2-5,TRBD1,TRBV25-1,TGTGCCAGCAGTGAAAGGGGGCTGGGTCAAGAGACCCAGTACTTC,CASSERGLGQETQYF
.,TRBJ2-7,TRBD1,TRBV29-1,TGCAGCGTTGAAGTTGGGACAGGGACCTACGAGCAGTACTTC,CSVEVGTGTYEQYF
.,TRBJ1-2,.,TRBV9,TGTGCCAGCAGCCCGGGGCTCTATGGCTACACCTTC,CASSPGLYGYTF
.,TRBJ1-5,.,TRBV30,TGTGCCTGGAGTGTAAGTCGGTCAGGGAGCAATCAGCCCCAGCATTTT,CAWSVSRSGSNQPQHF
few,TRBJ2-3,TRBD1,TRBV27,TGTGCCAGCAGAGGACAGGGTGAATGGACGGATACGCAGTATTTT,CASRGQGEWTDTQYF
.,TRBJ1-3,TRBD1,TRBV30,TGTGCCTGGGCATTCGGACAGGGGCTAAACACCATATATTTT,CAWAFGQGLNTIYF
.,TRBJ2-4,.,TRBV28,TGTGCCAGCAGAATACGGGACCTAGCCAAAAACATTCAGTACTTC,CASRIRDLAKNIQYF
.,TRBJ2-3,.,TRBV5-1,TGCGCCAGCAGCGCTCCTACTAGTCTGGGCGCAGATACGCAGTATTTT,CASSAPTSLGADTQYF
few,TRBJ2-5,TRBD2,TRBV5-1,TGCGCCAGCAGCTCCGGGACTACTGGGCCAGGGACCCAGTACTTC,CASSSGTTGPGTQYF
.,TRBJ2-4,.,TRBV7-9,TGTGCCAGCAGCTTAACCGTAGCCAAAAACATTCAGTACTTC,CASSLTVAKNIQYF
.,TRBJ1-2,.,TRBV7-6,TGTGCCAGCAGCCCGGGACAAATGGTAACTTATGGCTACACCTTC,CASSPGQMVTYGYTF
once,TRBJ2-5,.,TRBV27,TGTGCCAGCAGCAGAGGGGGGCCGGAGACCCAGTACTTC,CASSRGGPETQYF
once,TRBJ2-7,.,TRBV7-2,TGTGCCAGCAGCTTCGGCGGGGTCTACGAGCAGTACTTC,CASSFGGVYEQYF
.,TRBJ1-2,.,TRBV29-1,TGCAGCGCCGGGACAACCCACTATGGCTACACCTTC,CSAGTTHYGYTF
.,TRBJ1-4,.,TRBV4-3,TGCGCCAGCAGCCAAGATCTGGAAAAACTGTTTTTT,CASSQDLEKLFF
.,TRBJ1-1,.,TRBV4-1,TGCGCCAGCAGCCAGGGTGTGGCGGGATCCATGAACACTGAAGCTTTCTTT,CASSQGVAGSMNTEAFF